The clone carrying this TCR beta chain was found many times. Its specificity is not known. One entry per CDR3 protein results from TCRdb running MiXCR on the reads. Of 250,000 or so distinct CDR3 sequences listed, approximately 10% are singletons. This record comes from a study of T cell repertoires in cytomegalovirus infection. CDR3 length equals 11 residues. Germline values: CDR1 SGHTA, CDR2 FQGNSA. Trimming took off 1 base at V and 9 bases at J, with 6 bases between the two ends. Notes on the study in general: Of the TCR beta families, the public ones yielded a cumulative frequency that identified carriers of CMV plus the relevant HLA. The ex vivo response was dominated by HLA-C-restricted CMV-specific TCR beta clonotypes.

The chain uses TRBV7-2 and TRBJ2-5; D perhaps matches TRBD1 (5 bases). The receptor comes from a human donor in good health (CMV status not recorded). Some clones in this sample may be carry-over from other donors' samples. The source material was PBMCs. The CDR3 bases are TGTGCCAGCAGCTTAGAAGGGGCCCAGTACTTC. Translation gives CASSLEGAQYF.